This T cell receptor beta chain emerged from a study of blood T cell repertoires in COVID-19 (dated by TCRdb to between 2020 and 2021). Study-level background: Collaborator samples came from the United States, Italy and Spain and covered acute and convalescent phases of COVID-19. Where available, HLA class I and class II types were obtained from metadata supplied by the sample provider rather than from assay-based typing. The sample metadata nearly always contained a de-identified subject ID, COVID-19 status, age in years and sex. The dataset comprised deeply sampled blood TCRbeta repertoires from subjects exposed to, actively infected with, or recovered from COVID-19. The material from the prospective study consisted of cDNA or gDNA derived from T cells, B-cell-depleted T cells, or PBMCs. The repertoires were made available in a free public database intended to serve as a resource for research on the immune response to SARS-CoV-2. Samples came from the ongoing ImmuneRACE study (first 160 participants) plus 1,254 subjects from 6 global collaborators.

Whole blood was collected in K2EDTA tubes by collaborating institutions according to the institutions' own protocols. Collaborator samples were shipped for TCRbeta analysis as frozen whole blood, isolated PBMCs, or DNA extracted from either sample type. General findings and caveats noted by the study authors: The amount of clinical and demographic metadata varied by source and participant and was provided uncurated.

TCRbeta CDR3 regions were amplified from genomic DNA by means of the immunoSEQ Assay, a bias-controlled multiplex PCR. Regarding the original processing steps: Nucleated cell counts per sample were estimated from amplification of reference gene primers within the assay. To quantify the absolute abundance of each unique TCRbeta CDR3 rearrangement, sequence reads were collapsed and filtered. For each sample, productive Simpson clonality was calculated as the square root of Simpson's diversity index across productive rearrangements. TCRdb obtained this table from immuneACCESS and retained in-frame rearrangements with V and J assigned. These tables miss some clones; where compared with another copy, unresolved V genes account for less than half of the shortfall, and the remainder is unexplained. V and J calls and clone size follow that table, whereas D and trimming were derived from the DNA. Present in this sample are about 360,000 clones, around 86% of which were seen just once. The ten biggest clones cover 3% of the sample.

In regard to this clone: Its antigen is not yet known. No base quality values were provided; no much bigger clone lies one nucleotide off.

The sequenced sample was peripheral blood. The source of this sequence is a human donor in a cohort sampled during active COVID-19.

The bases read TGTGCCTGGAGTGTGCCGGGACAGGGGGCCACAAGCAATCAGCCCCAGCATTTT. Protein translation: CAWSVPGQGATSNQPQHF. The chain links TRBV30 with TRBJ1-5, and 12 junction bases match TRBD1. CDR1 and CDR2 were assigned from the germline V gene (reference sequence) as GTSNPN and SVGIG. From the cysteine through the phenylalanine, the CDR3 covers 18 amino acids. The entry retains the CDR3 DNA only, 54 bases that are in frame from base 1. The germline V end is reduced by 0 bases and the J end by 1 base; junction bases left unmatched: 7.